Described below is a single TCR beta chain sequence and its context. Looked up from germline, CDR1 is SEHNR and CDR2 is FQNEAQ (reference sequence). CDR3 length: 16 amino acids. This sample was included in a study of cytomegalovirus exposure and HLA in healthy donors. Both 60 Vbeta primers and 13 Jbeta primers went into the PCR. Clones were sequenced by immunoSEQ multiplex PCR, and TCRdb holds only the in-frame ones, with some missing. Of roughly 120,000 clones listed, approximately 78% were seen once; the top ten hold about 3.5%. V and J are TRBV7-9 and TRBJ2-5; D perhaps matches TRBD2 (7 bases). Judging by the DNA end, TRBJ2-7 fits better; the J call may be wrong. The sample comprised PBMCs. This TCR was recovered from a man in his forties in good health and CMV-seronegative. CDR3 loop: CASSPPGGREGREQYF. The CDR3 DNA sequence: TGTGCCAGCAGCCCGCCGGGGGGCAGGGAGGGGCGCGAGCAGTACTTC.